This T cell receptor beta chain derives from a study of preoperative IRX-2 immunotherapy in early breast cancer. Treatment: preoperative locoregional IRX-2 cytokine immunotherapy. Patients received preoperative, locoregional IRX-2 cytokine immunotherapy in a phase Ib study. Some clones are missing from TCRdb's copy, which holds only in-frame ones; the method was immunoSEQ multiplex PCR. The table includes 30,000 to 45,000 clones, 75% to 85% detected once. The CDR3 is 15 amino acids. Looked up from germline, CDR1 is SGHNT and CDR2 is YENEEA. With 5 bases removed from V and 5 bases from J, the gap between germline ends came to 15 bases. The sample holds a few counts of this clone.

This material consisted of lymph node tissue, taken after IRX-2 immunotherapy. The sequence was collected from a human donor with breast cancer. The rearrangement joins TRBV11-3 to TRBJ2-2; D gene unclear. CDR3 amino acids: CASSTKYDTTGELFF. CDR3 coding DNA: TGTGCCAGCAGCACAAAGTACGACACTACCGGGGAGCTGTTTTTT.